The present TCR beta chain was sequenced within a study of blood T cells in healthy people across ages. The study, taken as a whole, reports: While age rose, TCR beta diversity per million T cells dropped in a roughly linear way.

A word on this clonotype: The antigen remains undetermined.

A second about 7 to 12 cycle PCR used barcoded and J-beta primers. Using its own MiXCR run on the 5' RACE reads, TCRdb lists one record per CDR3 protein. The sample has 700,000 to 850,000 distinct CDR3 sequences; about 36% are singletons. The specimen sequenced was blood. This receptor was taken from a man aged 18 to 29 in good health.

This CDR3 reads CASSTGTSNTDTQYF. The CDR3 DNA is TGCGCCAGCAGTACCGGGACTAGCAACACAGATACGCAGTATTTT. The chain employs TRBV5-1 and TRBJ2-3; TRBD2 aligns across 9 bases. After removal of 5 bases from V and 2 bases from J, the junction contained 6 bases not matched to a gene. This CDR3 contains 15 residues. CDR1 SGHRS and CDR2 YFSETQ come from the germline V gene.